This entry features one T cell receptor (beta chain) sequence. This record belongs to a study of blood T cells in healthy people across ages. The CDR3 length is 13 residues. V was pared by 6 bases and J by 1 base, with 9 bases between. CDR1 and CDR2 (germline): SGHDN, FVKESK. A sample-barcoded 5' primer and a J-beta primer mix were used in a second PCR of roughly 7 to 12 cycles. Via MiXCR, TCRdb re-called the 5' RACE reads, giving one row per CDR3 protein. The sample gives about 840,000 distinct CDR3 sequences, 25% to 30% of which show up once; roughly 10% is in the top ten. Another study also made use of these data, one on T cells of mothers and their children.

Material: blood. This chain links TRBV14 with TRBJ2-5; D gene ambiguous. This sequence was found in a woman between 35 and 50 years old in good health. Written as DNA, the CDR3 is TGTGCCAGCAGTCGACGCGTCCAAGAGACCCAGTACTTC. Its translation is CASSRRVQETQYF.